Each of the 27 T cell receptor beta chains below was sequenced from the same sample in a study of human T cells and chemical hapten exposure. MiXCR, run by TCRdb on the RACE reads, gives a single entry per CDR3 protein. The sample consists of under 300,000 distinct CDR3 sequences, roughly 7.4% of them appearing once. Indicated time point: pre-sensitization, week 0. Indicated treatment: therapeutic diphenylcyclopropenone sensitization with weekly scalp DPC. The sequencing used whole blood, collected in connection with sensitization to the hapten diphenylcyclopropenone (DPC). These receptors came from a man younger than 35 with alopecia areata. Some clones in this sample may be carry-over from other donors' samples.

This clonotype was counted at least ten times. J is TRBJ2-6 and V is TRBV4-3; 7 bases agree with TRBD1. The CDR3 contains 18 residues. With V trimmed by 1 base and J by 0 bases, 6 bases remained unmatched. Germline assignment: CDR1 LGHNA and CDR2 YSLEER. CDR3: CASSQGHRGRSGANVLTF. The CDR3, as DNA: TGCGCCAGCAGCCAAGGTCACAGGGGTCGCTCTGGGGCCAACGTCCTGACTTTC.

This clonotype was recorded many times. The chain carries TRBV10-3 and TRBJ2-7; D assignment may be TRBD1 or TRBD2 (5 bases each). The CDR3 is 14 residues long. V was clipped by 6 bases and J by 6 bases, with 18 bases between them. The germline CDR1 and CDR2 sequences are ENHRY and SYGVKD. The CDR3 DNA sequence: TGTGCCATCAGGATGGGACCGCTATTGGGCGAGCAGTACGTC. Translation: CAIRMGPLLGEQYV.

In its sample, this clonotype was seen many times. V and J are TRBV24-1 and TRBJ1-5; the D gene is possibly TRBD1 (6 bases). Germline V CDR1 and CDR2: KGHDR, SFDVKD. This CDR3 is built from 16 residues. Trimming left V 5 bases short and J 5 bases short, with 18 bases between. The CDR3: CATSGAGTTTHQPQHF. CDR3 DNA sequence: TGTGCCACCAGTGGGGCCGGGACAACTACTCATCAGCCCCAGCATTTT.

There are a few counts of this clonotype. This chain connects TRBV6-2 or TRBV6-3 to TRBJ1-5; 7 nucleotides match TRBD1. Germline V CDR1 and CDR2: MNHEY, SVGEGT. The CDR3 has 13 residues. Unmatched junction bases numbered 3, after V lost 8 bases and J lost 2 bases. The DNA of the CDR3 is TGTGCCAGCTCCGACAGGGGCAATCAGCCCCAGCATTTT. This codes for CASSDRGNQPQHF.

CDR3 region: CASRVRVNEQYF. DNA of the CDR3: TGTGCCAGCAGAGTCAGGGTGAACGAGCAGTACTTC. The chain joins TRBV7-2 to TRBJ2-7, with D perhaps TRBD1 (5 bases). Germline loops: CDR1 SGHTA, CDR2 FQGNSA. The ends were cut back, 6 bases at V and 5 bases at J, with 11 bases in the middle. This CDR3 has 12 amino acids.

This chain joins TRBV7-9 and TRBJ2-7; D possibly corresponds to TRBD2 (5 bases). Per the germline V gene, CDR1 is SEHNR and CDR2 is FQNEAQ (reference sequence). V was trimmed by 4 bases and J by 0 bases, leaving 10 bases between them. The CDR3 extends over 14 amino acids. DNA for the CDR3: TGTGCCAGCAGCTCCCGTGGGAGCTCCTACGAGCAGTACTTC. It is translated as CASSSRGSSYEQYF. Together with reference TRBV7-9 and TRBJ2-7, the CDR3 gives the full variable domain: DTGVSQNPRHKITKRGQNVTFRCDPISEHNRLYWYRQTLGQGPEFLTYFQNEAQLEKSRLLSDRFSAERPKGSFSTLEIQRTEQGDSAMYLCASSSRGSSYEQYFGPGTRLTVT.

This clonotype has a handful of counts. The genes are TRBV28 and TRBJ1-5, with TRBD1 identical over 11 bases. Trimming removed 4 bases from V and 0 bases from J; junction bases left unmatched: 5. The CDR3 contains 17 residues. Germline V gene lookup returns CDR1 MDHEN and CDR2 SYDVKM. CDR3 DNA: TGTGCCAGCAGTTCGGGGACAGGGGGGATTAGCAATCAGCCCCAGCATTTT. Protein: CASSSGTGGISNQPQHF.

This clonotype has ten or more counts. The chain couples TRBV6-2 or TRBV6-3 to TRBJ2-3; D may be TRBD1 or TRBD2 (5 bases each). The CDR3 spans 14 residues. Deletions cut 6 bases from V and 4 bases from J, with 14 bases between. The germline V gene encodes CDR1 MNHEY and CDR2 SVGEGT. The DNA for the CDR3 is TGTGCCAGCAGCCGGGACCACCCCCCAGATACGCAGTATTTT. It encodes CASSRDHPPDTQYF.

This clonotype has more than one count but fewer than ten. The rearrangement links TRBV4-3 to TRBJ1-2; D is undetermined. CDR3 length: 16 amino acids. Germline CDR1 LGHNA, CDR2 YSLEER. V was clipped by 0 bases and J by 5 bases, with 16 bases between them. This CDR3 is CASSQDVIGFGYGYTF. In DNA form, the CDR3 reads TGCGCCAGCAGCCAAGATGTGATAGGGTTCGGGTATGGCTACACCTTC.

The rearrangement links TRBV7-8 to TRBJ2-2, with 9 bases identical to TRBD1. This CDR3 is built from 15 residues. The germline gives CDR1 SGHVS, CDR2 FQNEAQ. With 4 bases clipped from V and 4 bases from J, the junction kept 4 bases outside the gene matches. Written as DNA, the CDR3 is TGTGCCAGCAGCTATACGACAGGGGGCACCGGGGAGCTGTTTTTT. It codes for CASSYTTGGTGELFF.

This clonotype has at least ten counts. CDR3 residues: CSADSGTGGFMEPQHF. Here the CDR3 DNA reads TGCAGTGCTGACTCCGGGACAGGGGGCTTTATGGAGCCCCAGCATTTT. V and J are TRBV20-1 and TRBJ1-5; 12 positions agree with TRBD1. The CDR3 has 16 residues. Losses at the gene ends were 5 bases for V and 8 bases for J; bases not matched to a gene: 13. Germline CDR1 DFQATT, CDR2 SNEGSKA (reference sequence).

This clonotype has a count of ten or more. The chain recombines TRBV6-5 with TRBJ2-7; D unclear. Trimming removed 1 base at V and 4 bases at J, with 14 bases between. Germline V CDR1 and CDR2: MNHEY, SVGAGI. The CDR3 extends over 15 amino acids. The CDR3 DNA follows: TGTGCCAGCAGTTACTACCCCACCGCGGAATACGAGCAGTACTTC. Protein product: CASSYYPTAEYEQYF.

V gene TRBV7-8 combines with J gene TRBJ1-1; no firm D call. Germline lookup yields CDR1 SGHVS and CDR2 FQNEAQ. This CDR3 spans 14 amino acids. V was shortened by 5 bases and J by 4 bases, with 14 bases between the two germline ends. The CDR3: CASSNLPPSTEAFF. CDR3 bases: TGTGCCAGCAGCAACCTCCCCCCCAGCACTGAAGCTTTCTTT.

The CDR3 is CASSIGTAYGYTF. The DNA of the CDR3 is TGTGCCAGTAGTATCGGGACGGCGTACGGCTACACCTTC. J is TRBJ1-2 and V is TRBV19, with a tentative D call TRBD1 (5 bases). Germline V lookup: CDR1 LNHDA, CDR2 SQIVND (reference sequence). The V gene lost 3 bases and the J gene lost 8 bases, with 13 bases spanning the gap. The CDR3 is 13 amino acids.

This clonotype was detected a few times. The genes are TRBV21-1 and TRBJ2-7. TRBV21-1 is a listed pseudogene. The CDR3 has 10 amino acids. CDR3 protein: CASSIYEQYF. The CDR3 nucleotides read TGTGCCAGCAGCATCTACGAGCAGTACTTC.

This clonotype was counted only a few times. This rearrangement joins TRBV6-2 or TRBV6-3 to TRBJ1-1; D remains unclear. This CDR3 spans 13 amino acids. Germline CDR1 reads MNHEY; CDR2 reads SVGEGT. Deletions cut 6 bases from V and 7 bases from J, with 15 bases between. DNA for the CDR3: TGTGCCAGCAGGATCGTGGCGGCCAATGAAGCTTTCTTT. Amino acids: CASRIVAANEAFF.

The table lists this clonotype with many counts. CDR3 region: CASSLGGTFNSPLHF. The CDR3 DNA follows: TGTGCCAGCAGCTTAGGCGGGACTTTTAATTCACCCCTCCACTTT. The chain has TRBV11-2 and TRBJ1-6; D may be TRBD1 (5 bases). This CDR3 is built from 15 residues. V gave up 1 base and J gave up 6 bases, with 10 bases separating them. Per the germline V gene, CDR1 is SGHAT and CDR2 is FQNNGV.

This chain connects TRBV12-3 or TRBV12-4 to TRBJ2-3, with D possibly matching TRBD1 (6 bases). This CDR3 has 14 amino acids. Trimming cost V 6 bases and J 5 bases, with 15 bases left between them. CDR3 protein: CASRPTLGGDTQYF. As DNA, the CDR3 is TGTGCCAGCAGGCCCACCTTAGGGGGAGATACGCAGTATTTT.

This clonotype showed up just a few times. The V gene is TRBV7-9, the J gene TRBJ2-3; 11 bases match TRBD2. From germline, CDR1 is SEHNR and CDR2 FQNEAQ (reference sequence). The trim removed 6 bases at V and 2 bases at J, leaving 7 bases unmatched. The CDR3 has 16 residues. CDR3 residues: CASSSLAGGLTDTQYF. The CDR3 DNA is TGTGCCAGCAGTTCCCTAGCGGGGGGTCTCACAGATACGCAGTATTTT.

This clonotype was observed many times. The genes are TRBV29-1 and TRBJ2-7, with D maybe TRBD1 (6 bases). The CDR3 is made up of 12 amino acids. With 6 bases removed from V and 6 bases from J, the gap between germline ends came to 15 bases. Germline CDR1 SQVTM, CDR2 ANQGSEA. CDR3 nucleotide sequence: TGCAGCGTCGCTACAGGGACCGGCGAGCAGTACTTC. This gives the protein CSVATGTGEQYF.

This clonotype was picked up a small number of times. The V and J genes are TRBV5-6 and TRBJ2-7; D not resolved. Germline V gene data show CDR1 as SGHDT and CDR2 as YYEEEE. This CDR3 spans 14 amino acids. V lost 2 bases and J lost 0, with 9 bases in between. Written as DNA, the CDR3 is TGTGCCAGCAGCTTTCCCCCGGCCTCCTACGAGCAGTACTTC. It codes for CASSFPPASYEQYF.

As for this clonotype: At one of its ends the junction is not consistent with the germline gene, which may arise from a read error. V is TRBV7-8 and J is TRBJ1-2; a weak D match, TRBD1 (6 bases). CDR3 length equals 14 residues. The germline V gene encodes CDR1 SGHVS and CDR2 FQNEAQ. The CDR3 DNA reads as TGTGCCAACAGCAGGACAGAGACTAACTATGGCTACACCTTC. Translation gives CANSRTETNYGYTF.

The gene calls are TRBV27 and TRBJ1-1; D is uncertain. V was clipped by 0 bases and J by 2 bases, with 10 bases between them. Per germline, CDR1 MNHEY and CDR2 SMNVEV (reference sequence). CDR3 length: 15 residues. The DNA of the CDR3 is TGTGCCAGCAGTTTATCTTTCGGCCCAAACACTGAAGCTTTCTTT. Translation gives CASSLSFGPNTEAFF.

The DNA for the CDR3 is TGTGCCAGCAAGGCGGACAGAACGGTAGAGGCCAAAAACATTCAGTACTTC. This gives the protein CASKADRTVEAKNIQYF. V and J are TRBV6-4 and TRBJ2-4; maybe TRBD1 (6 bases). The V end lost 7 bases, the J end lost 1 base, and 20 bases lay between the germline ends. The length of the CDR3 is 17 residues. Germline CDR1 and CDR2: MRHNA and SNTAGT.

The rearrangement uses TRBV29-1 and TRBJ2-4; a possible D gene is TRBD1 (6 bases). The V end was cut by 6 bases, the J end by 3 bases, with 15 bases between. This CDR3 contains 14 residues. Germline lookup yields CDR1 SQVTM and CDR2 ANQGSEA. CDR3 sequence (DNA): TGCAGCGTCTCGAGGACAGATGTCAAAAACATTCAGTACTTC. Its protein product is CSVSRTDVKNIQYF. Full variable domain (missing parts from reference TRBV29-1 and TRBJ2-4): SAVISQKPSRDICQRGTSLTIQCQVDSQVTMMFWYRQQPGQSLTLIATANQGSEATYESGFVIDKFPISRPNLTFSTLTVSNMSPEDSSIYLCSVSRTDVKNIQYFGAGTRLSVL.

This clonotype was seen many times. V usage is TRBV2 and J usage is TRBJ2-7; TRBD1 might be the D (5 bases). The germline CDR1 and CDR2 sequences are SNHLY and FYNNEI. Trimming took 7 bases from V and 0 from J, leaving 22 bases between them. The CDR3 totals 17 residues. DNA of the CDR3: TGTGCCAGCAAAAGCAGGACCCAAACAGGACGCTCCTACGAGCAGTACTTC. It codes for CASKSRTQTGRSYEQYF.

This clonotype appeared once. The V and J genes are TRBV7-9 and TRBJ1-3; D is perhaps TRBD1 (5 bases). Germline V lookup: CDR1 SEHNR, CDR2 FQNEAQ (reference sequence). The CDR3 has 16 amino acids. Trimming shortened V by 1 base and J by 2 bases, and 12 bases separated the two germline ends. CDR3 sequence: CASSLVGQSAGNTIYF. DNA of the CDR3: TGTGCCAGCAGCTTAGTGGGGCAGTCCGCTGGAAACACCATATATTTT.